This T cell receptor beta chain was profiled in a study of T cell changes during pregnancy in multiple sclerosis. The J segment lost 5 bases and the V segment lost 6 bases, leaving 6 bases of the junction unmatched. Per the germline V gene, CDR1 is MNHNY and CDR2 is SVGAGI (reference sequence). The CDR3 has 15 amino acids. Using immunoSEQ multiplex PCR, the repertoire was profiled, and TCRdb retains in-frame clones only, with some absent. Among under 100,000 clones listed, approximately 90% were seen once. This receptor was identified in a female donor in good health, enrolled as a control in a pregnancy study. The chain employs TRBV6-6 and TRBJ2-6; 8 bases line up with TRBD2. The specimen was peripheral blood, collected in the first trimester of pregnancy. The CDR3 region has the DNA TGTGCCAGCAGGACGGCGGGGGGCCGGGCCAACGTCCTGACTTTC. This translates into CASRTAGGRANVLTF.